This is a list of T cell receptor beta chains from one sample in a study of cytomegalovirus exposure and HLA in healthy donors. Sequencing used immunoSEQ multiplex PCR; TCRdb keeps in-frame clones, though not all of them. The sample includes around 160,000 clones, around 85% of them seen just once. Sequenced material: PBMCs. These receptors came from a man younger than 35 in good health and CMV-seropositive. The CDR3 runs from the conserved cysteine through the conserved F or W. The D gene is left open where the match is weak. Some rows have no size entry. The others give once, few or many, or a class for an expanded clone.

clone size: NA
J gene: TRBJ2-5
D gene: TRBD2
V gene: TRBV7-6
CDR3 protein: CASSLVAGEETQYF
CDR3 DNA: TGTGCCAGCAGCTTAGTAGCGGGGGAAGAGACCCAGTACTTC

clone size: NA
J gene: TRBJ1-5
D gene: TRBD1
V gene: TRBV5-1
CDR3 protein: CASSFSTGGEKHF
CDR3 DNA: TGCGCCAGCAGCTTTTCAACAGGGGGCGAGAAGCATTTT

clone size: NA
J gene: TRBJ2-3
D gene: NA
V gene: TRBV30
CDR3 protein: CAWSLQGMVTDTQYF
CDR3 DNA: TGTGCCTGGAGCTTACAGGGTATGGTCACAGATACGCAGTATTTT

clone size: NA
J gene: TRBJ2-3
D gene: TRBD1
V gene: TRBV29-1
CDR3 protein: CSGDSGGRTDTQYF
CDR3 DNA: TGCAGCGGCGACTCAGGGGGCCGGACAGATACGCAGTATTTT

clone size: NA
J gene: TRBJ1-2
D gene: NA
V gene: TRBV2
CDR3 protein: CASSLNLMDRPNYGYTF
CDR3 DNA: TGTGCCAGCAGCCTAAATTTAATGGACAGACCCAACTATGGCTACACCTTC

clone size: NA
J gene: TRBJ1-2
D gene: NA
V gene: TRBV10-3
CDR3 protein: CAITPGGSYTF
CDR3 DNA: TGTGCCATCACCCCGGGGGGGAGCTACACCTTC

clone size: NA
J gene: TRBJ2-5
D gene: NA
V gene: TRBV7-8
CDR3 protein: CASSDLQVTKGAQYF
CDR3 DNA: TGTGCCAGCAGCGATCTACAAGTCACAAAAGGGGCCCAGTACTTC

clone size: NA
J gene: TRBJ1-2
D gene: TRBD1
V gene: TRBV5-1
CDR3 protein: CASSLDRGWNYGYTF
CDR3 DNA: TGCGCCAGCAGCCTCGACAGGGGGTGGAACTATGGCTACACCTTC

clone size: NA
J gene: TRBJ2-1
D gene: TRBD2
V gene: TRBV6-1
CDR3 protein: CASSGLARYNEQFF
CDR3 DNA: TGTGCCAGCAGTGGACTAGCGCGGTACAATGAGCAGTTCTTC

clone size: once
J gene: TRBJ2-6
D gene: TRBD1
V gene: TRBV30
CDR3 protein: CAYHRGGANVLTF
CDR3 DNA: TGTGCCTACCACAGGGGGGGGGCCAACGTCCTGACTTTC

clone size: NA
J gene: TRBJ2-1
D gene: NA
V gene: TRBV7-2
CDR3 protein: CASSLVGLEYNEQFF
CDR3 DNA: TGTGCCAGCAGCTTAGTGGGGCTGGAGTACAATGAGCAGTTCTTC

clone size: NA
J gene: TRBJ1-3
D gene: NA
V gene: TRBV2
CDR3 protein: CARDIRNTIYF
CDR3 DNA: TGTGCCAGGGACATCCGAAACACCATATATTTT

clone size: NA
J gene: TRBJ1-1
D gene: NA
V gene: TRBV7-9
CDR3 protein: CASSLGQGSDTEAFF
CDR3 DNA: TGTGCCAGCAGCTTAGGGCAGGGATCGGACACTGAAGCTTTCTTT

clone size: NA
J gene: TRBJ1-3
D gene: NA
V gene: TRBV9
CDR3 protein: CASSVGGGPSSGNTIYF
CDR3 DNA: TGTGCCAGCAGCGTAGGGGGGGGTCCCTCCTCTGGAAACACCATATATTTT

clone size: NA
J gene: TRBJ1-6
D gene: NA
V gene: TRBV10-1
CDR3 protein: CASKNGTAAVQGSPLHF
CDR3 DNA: TGCGCCAGCAAGAATGGGACTGCTGCAGTGCAGGGTTCACCCCTCCACTTT

clone size: NA
J gene: TRBJ1-2
D gene: TRBD1
V gene: TRBV7-6
CDR3 protein: CASSSTPGTGDRNYGYTF
CDR3 DNA: TGTGCCAGCAGCTCGACACCCGGGACAGGGGACAGGAACTATGGCTACACCTTC

clone size: once
J gene: TRBJ1-3
D gene: NA
V gene: TRBV12-1
CDR3 protein: CASSVRAGGNSGNTIYF
CDR3 DNA: TGTGCCAGCAGCGTACGGGCAGGGGGAAACTCTGGAAACACCATATATTTT

clone size: few
J gene: TRBJ1-1
D gene: NA
V gene: TRBV4-1
CDR3 protein: CASSQLQGGGTEAFF
CDR3 DNA: TGCGCCAGCAGCCAACTGCAGGGTGGCGGCACTGAAGCTTTCTTT

clone size: NA
J gene: TRBJ1-3
D gene: TRBD1
V gene: TRBV4-2
CDR3 protein: CASSQEDRGLRRDTIYF
CDR3 DNA: TGTGCCAGCAGCCAAGAGGACAGGGGGCTCCGTAGAGACACCATATATTTT

clone size: NA
J gene: TRBJ1-6
D gene: NA
V gene: TRBV19
CDR3 protein: CASRTSRVGVPHF
CDR3 DNA: TGTGCCAGTAGGACGTCACGGGTTGGCGTCCCCCACTTT

clone size: NA
J gene: TRBJ1-2
D gene: TRBD1
V gene: TRBV6-1
CDR3 protein: CASSESGWDRAGGYTF
CDR3 DNA: TGTGCCAGCAGTGAATCTGGGTGGGACAGGGCGGGCGGCTACACCTTC

clone size: NA
J gene: TRBJ2-5
D gene: TRBD1
V gene: TRBV7-9
CDR3 protein: CASGQGPPPETQYF
CDR3 DNA: TGTGCCAGCGGACAGGGGCCTCCCCCAGAGACCCAGTACTTC

clone size: NA
J gene: TRBJ2-7
D gene: TRBD1
V gene: TRBV30
CDR3 protein: CAWSTDRGWDF
CDR3 DNA: TGTGCCTGGAGTACGGACAGGGGCTGGGACTTC

clone size: few
J gene: TRBJ1-4
D gene: NA
V gene: TRBV7-6
CDR3 protein: CASSFGFREKLFF
CDR3 DNA: TGTGCCAGCAGCTTCGGTTTCCGGGAAAAACTGTTTTTT

clone size: NA
J gene: TRBJ1-2
D gene: NA
V gene: TRBV30
CDR3 protein: CAWSSGIGYGYTF
CDR3 DNA: TGTGCCTGGAGTTCAGGAATTGGCTATGGCTACACCTTC

clone size: NA
J gene: TRBJ1-4
D gene: TRBD1
V gene: TRBV2
CDR3 protein: CASRRTGLTNEKLFF
CDR3 DNA: TGTGCCAGCAGGAGGACAGGGTTGACTAATGAAAAACTGTTTTTT

clone size: NA
J gene: TRBJ2-7
D gene: NA
V gene: TRBV16
CDR3 protein: CASSQSGTGSPYEQYF
CDR3 DNA: TGTGCCAGCAGCCAATCCGGAACCGGGTCCCCCTACGAGCAGTACTTC

clone size: NA
J gene: TRBJ2-3
D gene: TRBD2
V gene: TRBV7-2
CDR3 protein: CASSLVGSGGRGTDTQYF
CDR3 DNA: TGTGCCAGCAGCTTAGTCGGTAGCGGGGGGCGGGGCACAGATACGCAGTATTTT

clone size: NA
J gene: TRBJ2-7
D gene: TRBD1
V gene: TRBV30
CDR3 protein: CAWSLDPYRGRVDEQYF
CDR3 DNA: TGTGCCTGGAGCCTGGACCCATACAGGGGGCGGGTCGACGAGCAGTACTTC

clone size: NA
J gene: TRBJ1-3
D gene: TRBD1
V gene: TRBV9
CDR3 protein: CASSVLSDRGPGNTIYF
CDR3 DNA: TGTGCCAGCAGCGTACTATCGGACAGGGGGCCTGGAAACACCATATATTTT

clone size: NA
J gene: TRBJ1-2
D gene: TRBD1
V gene: TRBV5-4
CDR3 protein: CASSSQGYGYTF
CDR3 DNA: TGTGCCAGCAGTTCACAGGGGTATGGCTACACCTTC

clone size: NA
J gene: TRBJ2-3
D gene: NA
V gene: TRBV5-4
CDR3 protein: CASSLVVSHTQYF
CDR3 DNA: TGTGCCAGCAGCTTGGTAGTGTCGCATACGCAGTATTTT

clone size: few
J gene: TRBJ2-7
D gene: NA
V gene: TRBV2
CDR3 protein: CASTDSAYEQYF
CDR3 DNA: TGTGCCAGCACTGACAGCGCCTACGAGCAGTACTTC

clone size: NA
J gene: TRBJ2-2
D gene: TRBD1
V gene: TRBV10-3
CDR3 protein: CAIRGQGARVGTGELFF
CDR3 DNA: TGTGCCATCAGGGGACAGGGGGCGCGAGTAGGGACCGGGGAGCTGTTTTTT

clone size: NA
J gene: TRBJ2-1
D gene: TRBD1
V gene: TRBV7-2
CDR3 protein: CASSPYRGAEQFF
CDR3 DNA: TGTGCCAGCAGCCCATACAGGGGAGCTGAGCAGTTCTTC

clone size: NA
J gene: TRBJ1-5
D gene: TRBD1
V gene: TRBV19
CDR3 protein: CASSIAVDRGWRQPQHF
CDR3 DNA: TGTGCCAGTAGTATAGCAGTAGACAGGGGATGGAGACAGCCCCAGCATTTT

clone size: NA
J gene: TRBJ2-2
D gene: TRBD1
V gene: TRBV2
CDR3 protein: CASSLDRGRPGELFF
CDR3 DNA: TGTGCCAGCAGCCTGGACAGGGGTCGGCCCGGGGAGCTGTTTTTT

clone size: NA
J gene: TRBJ2-7
D gene: NA
V gene: TRBV5-6
CDR3 protein: CASSLAPVREQYF
CDR3 DNA: TGTGCCAGCAGCTTGGCTCCGGTGAGGGAGCAGTACTTC

clone size: NA
J gene: TRBJ2-5
D gene: TRBD2
V gene: TRBV5-1
CDR3 protein: CASSTPSGGRETQYF
CDR3 DNA: TGCGCCAGCAGCACCCCTAGCGGGGGGCGGGAGACCCAGTACTTC

clone size: NA
J gene: TRBJ1-3
D gene: NA
V gene: TRBV19
CDR3 protein: CASSIGRARYF
CDR3 DNA: TGTGCCAGTAGTATCGGGCGGGCCCGATATTTT

clone size: NA
J gene: TRBJ2-1
D gene: NA
V gene: TRBV6-6
CDR3 protein: CASSYSSGQGRGEQFF
CDR3 DNA: TGTGCCAGCAGTTACTCGAGCGGGCAGGGACGCGGTGAGCAGTTCTTC

clone size: NA
J gene: TRBJ1-6
D gene: TRBD1
V gene: TRBV27
CDR3 protein: CASRPDRGSYNSPLHF
CDR3 DNA: TGTGCCAGCAGGCCAGACAGGGGCTCCTATAATTCACCCCTCCACTTT

clone size: NA
J gene: TRBJ1-1
D gene: TRBD1
V gene: TRBV2
CDR3 protein: CASRDTGTGILAFF
CDR3 DNA: TGTGCCAGCAGGGATACCGGGACAGGGATTTTAGCTTTCTTT

clone size: NA
J gene: TRBJ1-5
D gene: TRBD1
V gene: TRBV27
CDR3 protein: CASRLTGLGSNQPQHF
CDR3 DNA: TGTGCCAGCAGACTGACAGGGCTCGGCAGCAATCAGCCCCAGCATTTT

clone size: NA
J gene: TRBJ2-1
D gene: TRBD2
V gene: TRBV5-1
CDR3 protein: CASSWGLAGGQYNEQFF
CDR3 DNA: TGCGCCAGCAGCTGGGGACTAGCGGGGGGCCAGTACAATGAGCAGTTCTTC

clone size: NA
J gene: TRBJ1-4
D gene: TRBD1
V gene: TRBV18
CDR3 protein: CASSPPVIRGQEEKLFF
CDR3 DNA: TGTGCCAGCTCACCACCAGTCATCAGGGGGCAGGAAGAAAAACTGTTTTTT

clone size: NA
J gene: TRBJ1-2
D gene: NA
V gene: TRBV20-1
CDR3 protein: CSARDSGYTF
CDR3 DNA: TGCAGTGCTAGAGATAGCGGCTACACCTTC

clone size: NA
J gene: TRBJ2-3
D gene: TRBD2
V gene: TRBV7-2
CDR3 protein: CASSLKDQRGGTDTQYF
CDR3 DNA: TGTGCCAGCAGCTTAAAGGATCAGCGGGGGGGCACAGATACGCAGTATTTT

clone size: NA
J gene: TRBJ1-1
D gene: TRBD1
V gene: TRBV2
CDR3 protein: CASSEGTGDTEAFF
CDR3 DNA: TGTGCCAGCAGTGAAGGTACAGGGGACACTGAAGCTTTCTTT

clone size: NA
J gene: TRBJ2-7
D gene: TRBD1
V gene: TRBV11-1
CDR3 protein: CASTWTGQNEQYF
CDR3 DNA: TGTGCCAGCACTTGGACAGGTCAGAACGAGCAGTACTTC

clone size: NA
J gene: TRBJ2-4
D gene: NA
V gene: TRBV9
CDR3 protein: CASSPAWTENIQYF
CDR3 DNA: TGTGCCAGCAGCCCCGCCTGGACAGAAAACATTCAGTACTTC

clone size: NA
J gene: TRBJ2-1
D gene: NA
V gene: TRBV4-1
CDR3 protein: CASSQTLAEQFF
CDR3 DNA: TGCGCCAGCAGCCAAACCCTAGCGGAGCAGTTCTTC

clone size: NA
J gene: TRBJ1-2
D gene: TRBD1
V gene: TRBV5-1
CDR3 protein: CASSLAAGGPSNYGYTF
CDR3 DNA: TGCGCCAGCAGCTTGGCAGCAGGGGGGCCATCTAACTATGGCTACACCTTC

clone size: once
J gene: TRBJ1-1
D gene: TRBD1
V gene: TRBV6-1
CDR3 protein: CASSLDRGNTEAFF
CDR3 DNA: TGTGCCAGCAGTTTAGACAGGGGGAACACTGAAGCTTTCTTT

clone size: NA
J gene: TRBJ2-7
D gene: TRBD2
V gene: TRBV19
CDR3 protein: CASSILAGHSYEQYF
CDR3 DNA: TGTGCCAGTAGTATCTTAGCGGGGCACTCCTACGAGCAGTACTTC

clone size: NA
J gene: TRBJ2-5
D gene: TRBD2
V gene: TRBV11-2
CDR3 protein: CASSLYPSGAQETQYF
CDR3 DNA: TGTGCCAGCAGCTTATATCCTAGCGGGGCCCAAGAGACCCAGTACTTC